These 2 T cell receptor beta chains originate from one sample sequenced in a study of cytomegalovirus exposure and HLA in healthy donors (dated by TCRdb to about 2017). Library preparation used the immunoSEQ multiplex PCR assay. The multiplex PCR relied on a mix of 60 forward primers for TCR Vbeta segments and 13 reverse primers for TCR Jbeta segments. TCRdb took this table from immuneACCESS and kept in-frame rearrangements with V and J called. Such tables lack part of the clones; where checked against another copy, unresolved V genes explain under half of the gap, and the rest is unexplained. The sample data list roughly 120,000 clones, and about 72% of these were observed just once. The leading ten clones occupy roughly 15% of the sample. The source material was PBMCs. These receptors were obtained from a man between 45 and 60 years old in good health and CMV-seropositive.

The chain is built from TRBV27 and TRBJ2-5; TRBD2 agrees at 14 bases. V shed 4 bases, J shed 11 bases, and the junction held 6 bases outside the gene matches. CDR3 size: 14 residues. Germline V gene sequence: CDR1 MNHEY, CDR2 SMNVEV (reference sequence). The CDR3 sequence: CASSWGLAGEEQYF. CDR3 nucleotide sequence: TGTGCCAGCAGTTGGGGACTAGCGGGAGAAGAGCAGTACTTC.

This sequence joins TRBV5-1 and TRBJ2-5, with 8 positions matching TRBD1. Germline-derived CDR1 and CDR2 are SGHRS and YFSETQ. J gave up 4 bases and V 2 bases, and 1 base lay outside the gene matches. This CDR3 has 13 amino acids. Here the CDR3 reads CASSLQGGETQYF. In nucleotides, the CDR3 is TGCGCCAGCAGCTTACAGGGGGGAGAGACCCAGTACTTC.